Below, 29 T cell receptor beta chains from the same sample are listed, as sequenced in a study of CD8 T cells in ankylosing spondylitis. TCRdb redid the calling of the 5' RACE reads with MiXCR, one entry per CDR3 protein. There are 650,000 to 800,000 distinct CDR3 sequences in the sample; around 20% occur only once, and roughly a fifth lies in the top ten. Study-wide results and caveats: Seemingly distinctive of ankylosing spondylitis blood was a TCR beta motif formed by eight highly homologous variants.

Their specific antigens are unknown. The sequencing input was blood, either unsorted or a sorted T cell fraction (not recorded which). These receptors were obtained from a male donor with ankylosing spondylitis.

The table lists this clonotype with a few counts. The rearrangement links TRBV6-1 to TRBJ1-5; D not certain. The CDR3 is 12 amino acids. Deletions cut 7 bases from V and 2 bases from J, with 6 bases between. The germline gives CDR1 MNHNS, CDR2 SASEGT. The CDR3 protein is CASTEGNQPQHF. Written as DNA, the CDR3 is TGTGCCAGCACCGAGGGCAATCAGCCCCAGCATTTT.

The chain has TRBV4-1 and TRBJ1-2, with no clear D. V was trimmed by 7 bases and J by 0 bases, leaving 21 bases between them. The CDR3 loop spans 17 amino acids. The germline V gene encodes CDR1 MGHRA and CDR2 YSYEKL. This chain's CDR3 is CASTPEMWSLSNYGYTF. The DNA of the CDR3 is TGCGCCAGCACCCCTGAAATGTGGAGTCTATCTAACTATGGCTACACCTTC.

The chain carries TRBV5-6 and TRBJ1-1; D unresolved. CDR3 length: 12 residues. Trimming pared 2 bases from V and 3 bases from J, leaving 5 bases between. The germline CDR1 and CDR2 sequences are SGHDT and YYEEEE. CDR3 amino acids: CASSFGHTEAFF. For the CDR3, the DNA is TGTGCCAGCAGCTTCGGCCACACTGAAGCTTTCTTT.

This chain links TRBV12-3 or TRBV12-4 with TRBJ2-7; TRBD1 matches 10 bases. V gave up 3 bases and J gave up 9 bases; unmatched junction bases: 11. This CDR3 has 15 amino acids. This chain's CDR3 is CASSFFDRGLSGQYF. CDR3 nucleotides: TGTGCCAGCAGTTTTTTCGACAGGGGGCTTTCTGGGCAGTACTTC.

This clonotype has only a few counts. The rearrangement uses TRBV20-1 and TRBJ1-2, with TRBD1 matching over 8 bases. CDR3 length: 14 amino acids. V dropped 0 bases and J dropped 3; count of bases not matched to a gene: 3. Germline values: CDR1 DFQATT, CDR2 SNEGSKA (reference sequence). The CDR3 spells CSARDDRGDYGYTF. DNA for the CDR3: TGCAGTGCTAGAGATGACAGGGGCGACTATGGCTACACCTTC.

This clonotype was observed at least ten times. This sequence joins TRBV5-6 and TRBJ2-7; D unclear. V lost 4 bases to trimming and J lost 6 bases, with 8 bases between them. The CDR3 is 11 residues long. Germline V gives CDR1 SGHDT, CDR2 YYEEEE. CDR3 sequence reads: CASSRDLEQYF. The CDR3 DNA follows: TGTGCCAGCAGCAGGGATCTCGAGCAGTACTTC.

This clonotype appeared a few times. The chain carries TRBV5-1 and TRBJ2-7; tentatively, D is TRBD1 (5 bases). This CDR3 region has 14 residues. V shed 4 bases and J shed 3 bases, with 14 bases lying between them. Germline lookup yields CDR1 SGHRS and CDR2 YFSETQ. CDR3 loop: CASSRQGNFYEQYF. The CDR3 DNA reads as TGCGCCAGCAGCAGGCAGGGAAATTTCTACGAGCAGTACTTC.

This clonotype was seen a few times. V usage is TRBV12-3 or TRBV12-4 and J usage is TRBJ1-5; TRBD1 is a possible D gene (6 bases). The length of the CDR3 is 13 residues. Trimming took off 7 bases at V and 3 bases at J, with 10 bases between the two ends. CDR3 residues: CASTNRDNQPQHF. CDR3 nucleotide sequence: TGTGCCAGCACCAACAGGGACAATCAGCCCCAGCATTTT.

This clonotype was counted between two and nine times. This sequence joins TRBV6-1 and TRBJ1-1; D possibly corresponds to TRBD1 (6 bases). The V gene lost 6 bases and the J gene lost 3 bases, with 20 bases spanning the gap. This CDR3 has 16 residues. From germline, CDR1 is MNHNS and CDR2 SASEGT. This CDR3 is CASRSLGGGEDTEAFF. CDR3 bases: TGTGCCAGCAGGTCCCTGGGGGGCGGAGAGGACACTGAAGCTTTCTTT.

This clonotype has only a few counts. The V call is TRBV14, the J call TRBJ2-3; maybe TRBD2 (6 bases). There are 15 residues in the CDR3. The germline V gene encodes CDR1 SGHDN and CDR2 FVKESK. Trimming took 2 bases from V and 7 from J, leaving 16 bases between them. CDR3 amino acids: CASSQTRGSWNTQYF. The CDR3 nucleotides are TGTGCCAGCAGCCAAACTCGGGGGAGTTGGAATACGCAGTATTTT.

This clonotype was observed a few times. The J gene is TRBJ1-5, the V gene TRBV2; no definite D call. V lost 2 bases, J lost 0 bases, and 17 bases lay in between. Germline CDR1 and CDR2: SNHLY and FYNNEI. This CDR3 is 18 amino acids long. The CDR3 reads CASSEQLTGKNSNQPQHF. The DNA of the CDR3 is TGTGCCAGCAGTGAACAGCTAACCGGGAAAAATAGCAATCAGCCCCAGCATTTT.

This clonotype showed up just a few times. The chain couples TRBV19 to TRBJ1-2, with TRBD1 matching over 7 bases. This CDR3 is built from 18 residues. V trimming: 5 bases; J trimming: 5 bases; junction bases outside the gene matches: 20. Germline assignment: CDR1 LNHDA and CDR2 SQIVND (reference sequence). In nucleotides, the CDR3 is TGTGCCAGTAGTCCCACTAGTCATATCGAGGGACAGAGATATGGCTACACCTTC. Translation: CASSPTSHIEGQRYGYTF.

CDR3 coding DNA: TGCAGCGTTGAAGGCAAAGGGGGGAAGGGCACTGAAGCTTTCTTT. It encodes CSVEGKGGKGTEAFF. V usage is TRBV29-1 and J usage is TRBJ1-1, with TRBD1 as a possible D gene (6 bases). Trimming pared 1 base from V and 4 bases from J, leaving 16 bases between. Looked up from germline, CDR1 is SQVTM and CDR2 is ANQGSEA. The CDR3 loop spans 15 amino acids.

There are a few counts of this clonotype. The rearrangement uses TRBV11-2 and TRBJ1-1; D is undetermined. Germline CDR1 SGHAT, CDR2 FQNNGV. The ends were cut back, 1 base at V and 4 bases at J, with 7 bases in the middle. The CDR3 loop spans 13 amino acids. Here the CDR3 reads CASSLVGPTEAFF. The CDR3 coding sequence is TGTGCCAGCAGCTTAGTAGGGCCCACTGAAGCTTTCTTT.

The chain is built from TRBV5-4 and TRBJ1-2; TRBD1 matches 9 bases. CDR1 is SGHNT, CDR2 YYREEE, per germline (reference sequence). The CDR3 loop spans 14 amino acids. V was clipped by 4 bases and J by 7 bases; unmatched bases: 8. The CDR3 bases are TGTGCCAGCAGCAGTTCACAGGGGGCCGCTGGCTACACCTTC. It encodes CASSSSQGAAGYTF. The whole variable domain, filled in from reference TRBV5-4 and TRBJ1-2, reads ETGVTQSPTHLIKTRGQQVTLRCSSQSGHNTVSWYQQALGQGPQFIFQYYREEENGRGNFPPRFSGLQFPNYSSELNVNALELDDSALYLCASSSSQGAAGYTFGSGTRLTVV.

This clonotype was recorded a few times. The V call is TRBV6-1, the J call TRBJ2-3; TRBD2 agrees at 10 bases. This CDR3 comprises 15 residues. The trim removed 5 bases at V and 10 bases at J, leaving 12 bases unmatched. Germline assignment: CDR1 MNHNS and CDR2 SASEGT. The CDR3 DNA reads as TGTGCCAGCAGTCCTAGCGGGGGTGAGGCAGAGGCGCAGTATTTT. Translated: CASSPSGGEAEAQYF.

This clonotype was seen only a few times. One end of the junction fails to match germline, which may point to a read error. The V and J genes are TRBV10-3 and TRBJ2-5, with D possibly matching TRBD2 (5 bases). The CDR3 contains 11 residues. Germline CDR1 and CDR2: ENHRY and SYGVKD. The CDR3 nucleotides are TGTGCCATCAGTGAGTCCTCTGGACTCCTCTTC. Its protein product is CAISESSGLLF.

A few counts support this clonotype. V is TRBV6-1 and J is TRBJ2-5, with 11 positions matching TRBD2. The CDR3 contains 17 residues. Per germline, CDR1 MNHNS and CDR2 SASEGT. J gave up 7 bases and V 7 bases, and 17 bases lay outside the gene matches. CDR3 nucleotide sequence: TGTGCCAGCACCGGGACTAGCGGAAGGTGGTCTGTTGGGACCCAGTACTTC. It translates to CASTGTSGRWSVGTQYF.

DNA of the CDR3: TGCGCCAGCAGCATCCGGGCCAACCCGGACACCGGGGAGCTGTTTTTT. Its protein is CASSIRANPDTGELFF. The genes are TRBV5-1 and TRBJ2-2, with no clear D. Trimming took 4 bases from V and 3 from J, leaving 16 bases between them. The CDR3 runs 16 residues. Germline loops: CDR1 SGHRS, CDR2 YFSETQ.

This clonotype was detected ten times or more. The chain recombines TRBV20-1 with TRBJ2-7; TRBD1 aligns across 8 bases. J gave up 7 bases and V 3 bases, and 8 bases lay outside the gene matches. The length of the CDR3 is 13 residues. Germline V gene data show CDR1 as DFQATT and CDR2 as SNEGSKA (reference sequence). Here the CDR3 DNA reads TGCAGTGCTAGGCAGACAGGGGTCGGTGAGCAGTACTTC. Encoded protein: CSARQTGVGEQYF.

The chain has TRBV29-1 and TRBJ2-7; D may correspond to TRBD1 or TRBD2 (5 bases each). The CDR3 runs 13 residues. Germline V lookup: CDR1 SQVTM, CDR2 ANQGSEA. V dropped 7 bases and J dropped 2 bases, with 15 bases sitting between them. The CDR3 coding sequence is TGCAGCGCTGTGGGGGACGGGGCCTACGAGCAGTACTTC. Protein product: CSAVGDGAYEQYF.

Details on this clonotype: A read error may produce the germline difference seen at one junction end. The chain uses TRBV10-1 and TRBJ2-5, with D maybe TRBD2 (5 bases). Germline V gene data show CDR1 as WNHNN and CDR2 as SYGVQD (reference sequence). This CDR3 region has 14 residues. The CDR3 bases are TGCGCCAGCAGTGAGGGAGGCCGCCAAGAGACCCGGTACTTC. Its translation is CASSEGGRQETRYF.

This clonotype appeared many times. V is TRBV12-3 or TRBV12-4 and J is TRBJ2-7; the match to TRBD1 covers 12 bases. There are 14 residues in the CDR3. V lost 5 bases, J lost 7 bases, and 6 bases stayed unmatched. The CDR3 sequence: CASSQGQGAREQYF. The CDR3, as DNA: TGTGCCAGCAGTCAGGGACAGGGGGCTCGGGAGCAGTACTTC.

This clonotype was counted ten times or more. The rearrangement uses TRBV4-2 and TRBJ2-3, with TRBD2 identical over 7 bases. The germline CDR1 and CDR2 sequences are LGHNA and YNFKEQ. V lost 0 bases, J lost 4 bases, and 10 bases stayed unmatched. The CDR3 has 17 residues. The CDR3 sequence: CASSQDWAGARADTQYF. The CDR3 DNA reads TGTGCCAGCAGCCAAGATTGGGCGGGAGCGAGAGCAGATACGCAGTATTTT.

This clonotype came up a few times. The chain uses TRBV27 and TRBJ2-7; 14 bases agree with TRBD2. J lost 9 bases, V lost 2 bases, and 3 bases had no gene match. Germline V gene lookup returns CDR1 MNHEY and CDR2 SMNVEV (reference sequence). There are 14 residues in the CDR3. The DNA of the CDR3 is TGTGCCAGCAGTTTAAGGGGACTAGCGGGGGCGCAGTACTTC. Protein: CASSLRGLAGAQYF.

The chain combines TRBV27 with TRBJ2-2; D is perhaps TRBD1 (6 bases). This CDR3 comprises 15 residues. With 6 bases removed from V and 0 bases from J, the gap between germline ends came to 11 bases. In germline, CDR1 is MNHEY, CDR2 SMNVEV (reference sequence). The CDR3 here is CASSTGQANTGELFF. The CDR3 DNA follows: TGTGCCAGCAGCACGGGACAAGCGAACACCGGGGAGCTGTTTTTT.

The chain couples TRBV7-8 to TRBJ2-5, with D possibly called TRBD1 or TRBD2 (5 bases each). Germline lookup yields CDR1 SGHVS and CDR2 FQNEAQ. V lost 0 bases to trimming and J lost 9 bases, with 14 bases between them. There are 14 residues in the CDR3. This CDR3 reads CASSLAHYLGAQYF. In DNA, the CDR3 is TGTGCCAGCAGCTTAGCCCACTACTTGGGGGCCCAGTACTTC.

The chain carries TRBV5-1 and TRBJ1-1; 7 nucleotides agree with TRBD1. V lost 2 bases and J lost 11; bases outside the gene matches: 12. The germline V gene has CDR1 SGHRS and CDR2 YFSETQ. This CDR3 is 14 amino acids long. In DNA form, the CDR3 reads TGCGCCAGCAGCTTAATGGGACAGCCGAATCGGGCTTTCTTT. Its translation: CASSLMGQPNRAFF.

The table lists this clonotype with a few counts. This chain joins TRBV12-3 or TRBV12-4 and TRBJ1-2; no clear D. The CDR3 totals 12 residues. Trimming removed 6 bases at V and 6 bases at J, with 11 bases between. Written as DNA, the CDR3 is TGTGCCAGCAGGAGACTTTTTAATGGCTACACCTTC. This gives the protein CASRRLFNGYTF.